This T cell receptor beta chain came from a study of shared clonotypes between healthy human individuals (dated by TCRdb to 2019 to 2021). At the level of the whole study: The cohort comprised a couple of women and a few men aged 18 to 49 years. For each donor, CD4 naive and CD4 memory were each given three plates, CD8 naive was given two plates, and CD8 memory was given one plate. The study deeply sequenced blood TCR repertoires of about five healthy adults to estimate repertoire size and the extent of clonotype sharing between individuals. Leukapheresis yielded between about 0.9 and 9 billion PBMCs per donor. Libraries were prepared and TCR repertoires were sequenced by different laboratories using diverse techniques, in order to increase sequencing depth and limit assay-specific biases. The paper as a whole reports these results and caveats: Sampling was limited to blood, and TCR repertoires in tissue likely differ from TCR repertoires in blood. Naive subsets generally had larger estimated clonotype richness than memory subsets. Roughly 5% of naive CD4, more than 3% of naive CD8, around 2.3% of memory CD4, and about 0.4% of memory CD8 clonotypes were shared across several donors. Higher generation probabilities were observed for clonotypes shared by all four sorted-subset donors than for non-shared clonotypes. Pairwise subsampling indicated that sequencing depth was expected to affect the degree of clonotype sharing among donors. Incomplete sequencing was indicated by rarefaction of sorted-subset datasets, despite the large sequencing depth. Because the study included a small number of donors, the genetic and exposure-history diversity represented was limited.

The donors were healthy, HIV-negative adults with no recently reported acute infections or vaccinations. All donors were Caucasian adults living in Nashville, Tennessee, USA. CD4+ T cells were enriched by magnetic negative selection; naive cells were then positively selected on CD45RA, and the negative fraction formed the memory subset. After blood collection by leukapheresis, PBMCs were isolated using Ficoll-Histopaque density gradient centrifugation and then cryopreserved in the vapor phase of liquid nitrogen. Analytical flow cytometry was used to check the purity and quantity of each magnetically sorted T cell population. Genomic DNA was isolated from each sorted fraction and quantified by UV absorbance on a Nanodrop 2000c. Spanning cysteine to phenylalanine, the CDR3 consists of 17 amino acids. Of the read, only the CDR3 DNA is kept; its 51 bases are in frame from base 1. The trim is 7 bases for V and 6 bases for J, with a gap of 25 bases between the germline ends. In the germline V gene, CDR1 corresponds to MDHEN and CDR2 to SYDVKM.

Using the deep immunoSEQ assay, multiplex PCR amplified TCR CDR3 regions from genomic DNA. For each cell subset, the extracted genomic DNA was distributed evenly across all wells of several immunoSEQ 96-well plates, and each plate served as one replicate. For sorted subsets, about 0.2 ug genomic DNA, equal to approximately 30,000 T cell genomes, was loaded into each replicate PCR. Purified libraries were measured with a Qubit 3.0 fluorometer, size-checked on a Bioanalyzer 2100, and measured again with the KAPA Library Quantification kit. A separate single-read 150-cycle Illumina NextSeq 550 flow cell was used to sequence each immunoSEQ 96-well plate. The paper's data handling went like this. The immunoSEQ output contained only junctional sequences without quality scores, so filtering could not match that applied to full-length reads. Sequences were annotated with PyIR, a Python wrapper for IgBLAST v1.9, and V/J genes and CDR3 were assigned using IMGT germline references. Any read was removed if the V/J assignment was weak (E-value above 1e-6), the CDR3 was missing, or the read contained stop codons, out-of-frame junctions, or ambiguous translated residues. A V3J clonotype was defined by an identical inferred V gene, J gene, and CDR3 amino acid sequence. To compute the percentage overlap between repertoires, the number of shared unique clonotypes was divided by the size of the smaller repertoire. RTK rarefaction, the Chao1 estimator, and Recon v2.1 estimates of unobserved clonotypes were used to assess repertoire richness. For all TCRbeta clonotypes obtained by the gDNA method from four donors, generation probabilities were computed with OLGA. Held by TCRdb, this immuneACCESS table contains in-frame sequences only and omits some clones. Under half of the omission traces to an unresolved V gene where checked; the cause of the rest is unknown. D and trimming were read from the DNA, whereas the V and J calls and clone size are those reported in that table. This sample lists approximately 2.1 million clones; just over 90% were detected once. The ten top clones hold around 0.4% of the sample.

This clone was counted a few times. The antigen it recognizes is unknown. Nothing much larger sits one base from this clone, and base qualities are not available. This clonotype was obtained from a man aged 18 to 30 in good health. Some clones in this sample may be carry-over from other donors' samples. Source material: naive CD4+ T cells from PBMCs. The sample's cell subset or site label, decoded: CD45RA+ positively selected. The chain is assembled from TRBV28 and TRBJ1-5; the D gene is possibly TRBD1, with 6 bases matching. Here the CDR3 is given as CASIAETDRQVGQPQHF. DNA sequence: TGTGCCAGCATTGCTGAGACAGACAGGCAAGTAGGTCAGCCCCAGCATTTT. Extended through the reference TRBV28 and TRBJ1-5 proteins, this CDR3 yields the full variable domain: DVKVTQSSRYLVKRTGEKVFLECVQDMDHENMFWYRQDPGLGLRLIYFSYDVKMKEKGDIPEGYSVSREKKERFSLILESASTNQTSMYLCASIAETDRQVGQPQHFGDGTRLSIL.